What follows are 14 T cell receptor beta chains derived from one specimen sequenced in a study of cytomegalovirus exposure and HLA in healthy donors. Amplification used 60 Vbeta primers and 13 Jbeta primers. Generated by immunoSEQ multiplex PCR, the TCRdb table keeps only in-frame clones and is missing some. The sample carries around 50,000 clones, about four fifths recorded once. The material sequenced was PBMCs. The receptors here all came from a man in his forties in good health and CMV-seronegative.

V is TRBV10-3 and J is TRBJ2-6; the match to TRBD1 covers 8 bases. Germline V gene sequence: CDR1 ENHRY, CDR2 SYGVKD. The CDR3 runs to 17 residues. The trim removed 6 bases at V and 0 bases at J, leaving 7 bases unmatched. CDR3 nucleotides: TGTGCCATCAGCCCGGACAGGGTGCTCTCTGGGGCCAACGTCCTGACTTTC. This encodes CAISPDRVLSGANVLTF.

A few counts support this clone. V gene TRBV9 combines with J gene TRBJ2-1; tentatively, D is TRBD2 (5 bases). Germline V CDR1 and CDR2: SGDLS, YYNGEE. V was shortened by 6 bases and J by 6 bases, with 16 bases between the two germline ends. This CDR3 is built from 14 residues. This CDR3 reads CASTPLASGNEQFF. DNA for the CDR3: TGTGCCAGCACCCCGCTGGCGAGCGGCAATGAGCAGTTCTTC.

The genes are TRBV28 and TRBJ1-4, with 7 positions matching TRBD1. The CDR3 is made up of 18 amino acids. Germline V CDR1 and CDR2: MDHEN, SYDVKM. The J segment lost 5 bases and the V segment lost 2 bases, leaving 14 bases of the junction unmatched. The CDR3 loop is CASSLEGAYSQLNEKLFF. Written as DNA, the CDR3 is TGTGCCAGCAGTTTAGAGGGGGCCTACAGCCAGCTAAATGAAAAACTGTTTTTT.

The chain uses TRBV7-9 and TRBJ2-3, with TRBD2 matching 10 bases. CDR3 length equals 16 residues. Germline loops: CDR1 SEHNR, CDR2 FQNEAQ (reference sequence). V trimming: 2 bases; J trimming: 8 bases; junction bases outside the gene matches: 10. This CDR3 is CASSLKRGGSMGTQYF. Here the CDR3 DNA reads TGTGCCAGCAGCTTAAAGCGGGGGGGAAGCATGGGTACGCAGTATTTT.

This chain links TRBV11-2 with TRBJ1-2; TRBD1 agrees at 10 bases. J lost 7 bases, V lost 4 bases, and 6 bases had no gene match. From germline, CDR1 is SGHAT and CDR2 FQNNGV. The CDR3 has 14 amino acids. The chain's CDR3 is CASSSFRTGGGYTF. CDR3 nucleotides: TGTGCCAGCAGCTCCTTCCGGACAGGGGGTGGCTACACCTTC.

J is TRBJ2-3 and V is TRBV5-4, with D maybe TRBD1 (6 bases). CDR1 SGHNT and CDR2 YYREEE come from the germline V gene (reference sequence). The CDR3 covers 13 residues. V shed 4 bases and J shed 7 bases, with 13 bases lying between them. The CDR3 region is CASSKIGTNTQYF. The CDR3 region has the DNA TGTGCCAGCAGCAAAATCGGGACAAATACGCAGTATTTT.

This chain uses TRBV9 with TRBJ2-3, with D hard to call. Trimming cost V 2 bases and J 6 bases, with 16 bases left between them. The CDR3 runs to 15 residues. Germline CDR1 and CDR2: SGDLS and YYNGEE. The CDR3 protein is CASSVTLSGGDTQYF. The CDR3 region has the DNA TGTGCCAGCAGCGTCACCCTTTCAGGTGGTGATACGCAGTATTTT.

The gene calls are TRBV7-2 and TRBJ1-1; TRBD1 matches at 7 bases. This CDR3 is built from 14 residues. Germline-derived CDR1 and CDR2 are SGHTA and FQGNSA. The junction had 11 bases not matched to a gene; V was cut back by 6 bases and J by 7 bases. CDR3 nucleotide sequence: TGTGCCAGCAGGCAACAGGACAGGCTGGGTGAAGCTTTCTTT. It encodes CASRQQDRLGEAFF.

The rearrangement uses TRBV7-9 and TRBJ2-1, with TRBD2 matching over 13 bases. The CDR3 sequence is 16 residues long. V was pared by 4 bases and J by 7 bases, with 7 bases of the junction left unmatched. Per germline, CDR1 SEHNR and CDR2 FQNEAQ (reference sequence). The CDR3 sequence: CASSSTSGGAGNEQFF. The DNA for the CDR3 is TGTGCCAGCAGCTCCACTAGCGGGGGGGCGGGGAATGAGCAGTTCTTC.

In its sample, this clone was seen once. V and J are TRBV7-8 and TRBJ1-1; D call uncertain. CDR3 length: 15 residues. The V gene lost 1 base and the J gene lost 8 bases, with 17 bases spanning the gap. The germline gives CDR1 SGHVS, CDR2 FQNEAQ. The CDR3 nucleotides are TGTGCCAGCAGCTTAGATATCGGCAGGTCCGTAGAAGCTTTCTTT. Translated: CASSLDIGRSVEAFF.

V gene TRBV30 combines with J gene TRBJ1-1, with TRBD1 as a possible D gene (6 bases). This CDR3 is built from 13 residues. V shed 8 bases and J shed 0 bases, with 13 bases lying between them. CDR1 is GTSNPN and CDR2 is SVGIG in the germline V gene (reference sequence). The CDR3 DNA reads TGTGCCGGGGCAGGGGCCCTGAACACTGAAGCTTTCTTT. It yields the protein CAGAGALNTEAFF.

The chain uses TRBV5-1 and TRBJ1-2; 8 nucleotides align to TRBD1. The CDR3 runs to 18 residues. J lost 4 bases, V lost 3 bases, and 17 bases had no gene match. CDR1 SGHRS and CDR2 YFSETQ come from the germline V gene. This CDR3 reads CASSSGYQTGGNGYGYTF. The CDR3 nucleotides read TGCGCCAGCAGCTCGGGGTACCAAACAGGGGGGAATGGCTATGGCTACACCTTC.

The V gene is TRBV28, the J gene TRBJ1-2; 12 nucleotides match TRBD1. In germline, CDR1 is MDHEN, CDR2 SYDVKM. V was pared by 8 bases and J by 6 bases, with 10 bases of the junction left unmatched. This CDR3 region has 15 residues. CDR3 nucleotide sequence: TGTGCCAGCGGAAAAGGGACAGGGGGCAAGAATGGCTACACCTTC. This sequence encodes CASGKGTGGKNGYTF.

This chain joins TRBV28 and TRBJ1-6; 8 bases are shared with TRBD1. The CDR3 loop spans 14 amino acids. Per germline, CDR1 MDHEN and CDR2 SYDVKM. The trim removed 6 bases at V and 10 bases at J, leaving 8 bases unmatched. As DNA, the CDR3 is TGTGCCAGCAGAGAACGGACAGGGAAATCACCCCTCCACTTT. Translating it yields CASRERTGKSPLHF.